Listed here are 20 T cell receptor beta chains from one sample, sequenced in a study of identical twins. MiXCR, applied by TCRdb to the 5' RACE reads, yields one record per CDR3 protein. The sample comprises 450,000 to 500,000 distinct CDR3 sequences, roughly an eighth of which are singletons, and around 0.98% rests with the top ten. A further study also used this sample, focusing on yellow fever vaccine responses in identical twins.

Sequencing used CD4+ T cells sorted from blood. The receptors originated from a woman in her late teens or twenties in good health.

V and J are TRBV6-1 and TRBJ2-7, with TRBD2 matching 8 bases. The length of the CDR3 is 17 residues. Germline loops: CDR1 MNHNS, CDR2 SASEGT. V trimming: 7 bases; J trimming: 1 base; junction bases outside the gene matches: 15. CDR3 DNA: TGTGCCAGCACCAAGCTCCCAAAAAGCGGGAGTTCCTACGAGCAGTACTTC. It translates to CASTKLPKSGSSYEQYF.

The chain has TRBV29-1 and TRBJ1-6; no definite D call. CDR1 and CDR2 (germline): SQVTM, ANQGSEA. The CDR3 length is 14 residues. V lost 5 bases and J lost 5, with 13 bases in between. The chain's CDR3 is CSVREDMDNSPLHF. CDR3 sequence (DNA): TGCAGCGTTAGGGAGGATATGGATAATTCACCCCTCCACTTT.

The rearrangement uses TRBV20-1 and TRBJ2-7; D ambiguous. Trimming removed 5 bases at V and 2 bases at J, with 7 bases between. Germline assignment: CDR1 DFQATT and CDR2 SNEGSKA (reference sequence). There are 11 residues in the CDR3. Here the CDR3 reads CSAPGPYEQYF. The CDR3 nucleotides are TGCAGTGCTCCGGGCCCCTACGAGCAGTACTTC.

V is TRBV6-2 or TRBV6-3 and J is TRBJ1-5; maybe TRBD1 (6 bases). V shed 6 bases and J shed 1 base, with 10 bases lying between them. The CDR3 totals 14 residues. Germline assignment: CDR1 MNHEY and CDR2 SVGEGT. CDR3 nucleotide sequence: TGTGCCAGCAGGGAAACAGGGAGCAATCAGCCCCAGCATTTT. Residues: CASRETGSNQPQHF.

This clonotype was seen a few times. The chain links TRBV6-6 to TRBJ1-2, with 8 bases that match TRBD1. The CDR3 spans 13 residues. CDR1 MNHNY and CDR2 SVGAGI come from the germline V gene (reference sequence). Trimming removed 7 bases from V and 4 bases from J; junction bases left unmatched: 5. Written as DNA, the CDR3 is TGTGCCAGCAACCTTGGGACAGGCTATGGCTACACCTTC. It specifies CASNLGTGYGYTF.

This chain joins TRBV27 and TRBJ2-6; 8 positions match TRBD1. The CDR3 is 17 residues long. Germline V gene sequence: CDR1 MNHEY, CDR2 SMNVEV (reference sequence). After removal of 5 bases from V and 0 bases from J, the junction contained 6 bases not matched to a gene. The CDR3: CASSPRQGSSGANVLTF. CDR3 DNA sequence: TGTGCCAGCAGTCCCCGACAGGGGAGCTCTGGGGCCAACGTCCTGACTTTC. Looking up the rest from reference TRBV27 and TRBJ2-6 gives the full variable domain: EAQVTQNPRYLITVTGKKLTVTCSQNMNHEYMSWYRQDPGLGLRQIYYSMNVEVTDKGDVPEGYKVSRKEKRNFPLILESPSPNQTSLYFCASSPRQGSSGANVLTFGAGSRLTVL.

The rearrangement links TRBV7-6 to TRBJ1-1; a weak D match, TRBD1 (5 bases). Between the trimmed V and J ends, which lost 5 bases and 1 base, there was a span of 14 bases. The CDR3 covers 15 residues. Looked up from germline, CDR1 is SGHVS and CDR2 is FNYEAQ. Here the CDR3 reads CASSPRPGTNTEAFF. The CDR3 DNA reads TGTGCCAGCAGCCCCAGGCCGGGGACGAACACTGAAGCTTTCTTT.

This clonotype came up many times. The chain employs TRBV5-1 and TRBJ2-1, with D possibly matching TRBD2 (5 bases). Trimming removed 4 bases at V and 5 bases at J, with 10 bases between. The CDR3 extends over 13 amino acids. Germline V lookup: CDR1 SGHRS, CDR2 YFSETQ. The CDR3 is CASSVEVDNEQFF. The CDR3 DNA follows: TGCGCCAGCAGCGTGGAGGTGGACAATGAGCAGTTCTTC.

A word on this clonotype: This may be a read error: a much more frequent sequence differs by one nucleotide. V usage is TRBV29-1 and J usage is TRBJ2-1; 10 positions agree with TRBD2. With 4 bases clipped from V and 4 bases from J, the junction kept 7 bases outside the gene matches. The CDR3 extends over 15 amino acids. The germline gives CDR1 SQVTM, CDR2 ANQGSEA. The CDR3 loop reads CSVGPSSGSYNEQFF. In nucleotides, the CDR3 is TGCAGCGTTGGGCCGTCTAGCGGGAGTTACAATGAGCAGTTCTTC.

This chain joins TRBV2 and TRBJ2-1; D is undetermined. V lost 10 bases to trimming and J lost 5 bases, with 21 bases between them. Germline CDR1 reads SNHLY; CDR2 reads FYNNEI. The CDR3 is 15 residues long. The CDR3 nucleotides read TGTGCCATTTCCCTCCGGATGCCAAGAGACAATGAGCAGTTCTTC. Translated, it gives CAISLRMPRDNEQFF.

This clonotype was seen a few times. This chain joins TRBV30 and TRBJ2-5; TRBD2 aligns across 11 bases. The CDR3 extends over 16 amino acids. The V gene end was trimmed by 0 bases and the J gene end by 5 bases; junction bases not matched to a gene: 8. The germline CDR1 and CDR2 sequences are GTSNPN and SVGIG (reference sequence). CDR3 region: CAWSVPTSGGRETQYF. The CDR3 DNA sequence: TGTGCCTGGAGTGTACCCACTAGCGGGGGTAGGGAGACCCAGTACTTC.

This clonotype was seen many times. The chain employs TRBV7-8 and TRBJ2-7, with D unresolved. Germline values: CDR1 SGHVS, CDR2 FQNEAQ. The CDR3 length is 15 residues. The V end lost 3 bases, the J end lost 4 bases, and 16 bases lay between the germline ends. In DNA, the CDR3 is TGTGCCAGCAGCTTTTCTTCGCGGACGGATTACGAGCAGTACTTC. This codes for CASSFSSRTDYEQYF.

The V gene is TRBV5-1, the J gene TRBJ2-2; D might be TRBD2 (6 bases). The CDR3 has 16 residues. V lost 5 bases, J lost 6 bases, and 20 bases lay in between. CDR1 is SGHRS, CDR2 YFSETQ, per germline. This CDR3 reads CASRPGGNQIAGELFF. The DNA of the CDR3 is TGCGCCAGCAGGCCAGGAGGGAATCAGATCGCCGGGGAGCTGTTTTTT.

This clonotype was found a few times. The chain combines TRBV20-1 with TRBJ2-5; D ambiguous. This CDR3 contains 13 residues. Looked up from germline, CDR1 is DFQATT and CDR2 is SNEGSKA (reference sequence). V dropped 7 bases and J dropped 2 bases, with 14 bases sitting between them. The CDR3 bases are TGCAGTGTAAGACACCTAGGGCAAGAGACCCAGTACTTC. Protein: CSVRHLGQETQYF.

This chain connects TRBV4-1 to TRBJ2-7; 7 bases are shared with TRBD2. CDR1 and CDR2 (germline): MGHRA, YSYEKL. The V and J ends lost 5 bases and 1 base, in that order; junction bases with no gene match: 5. The CDR3 covers 14 residues. DNA for the CDR3: TGCGCCAGCAGCTTCCGGCGGGAGTCCTACGAGCAGTACTTC. Translating it yields CASSFRRESYEQYF.

The chain combines TRBV9 with TRBJ2-5, with 7 nucleotides matching TRBD2. The CDR3 runs to 14 residues. Germline-derived CDR1 and CDR2 are SGDLS and YYNGEE. V gave up 8 bases and J gave up 1 base; unmatched junction bases: 8. In DNA, the CDR3 is TGTGCCAGTACAAGAGGGACTATCCAAGAGACCCAGTACTTC. Its translation is CASTRGTIQETQYF. Together with reference TRBV9 and TRBJ2-5, the CDR3 gives the full variable domain: DSGVTQTPKHLITATGQRVTLRCSPRSGDLSVYWYQQSLDQGLQFLIQYYNGEERAKGNILERFSAQQFPDLHSELNLSSLELGDSALYFCASTRGTIQETQYFGPGTRLLVL.

V and J are TRBV20-1 and TRBJ2-1; D is undetermined. Germline CDR1 reads DFQATT; CDR2 reads SNEGSKA (reference sequence). This CDR3 region has 10 residues. This CDR3 is CSPTRDEQFF. The CDR3 DNA sequence: TGCAGCCCTACCCGGGATGAGCAGTTCTTC.

This clonotype was picked up a small number of times. The rearrangement links TRBV30 to TRBJ2-1, with 10 bases identical to TRBD2. The CDR3 is made up of 14 amino acids. Germline V lookup: CDR1 GTSNPN, CDR2 SVGIG (reference sequence). V shed 3 bases, J shed 6 bases, and the junction held 5 bases outside the gene matches. In nucleotides, the CDR3 is TGTGCCTGGAGACTAGCGGGGCGCGGCAATGAGCAGTTCTTC. Amino acids: CAWRLAGRGNEQFF. Full variable domain (rest looked up from reference TRBV30 and TRBJ2-1): SQTIHQWPATLVQPVGSPLSLECTVEGTSNPNLYWYRQAAGRGLQLLFYSVGIGQISSEVPQNLSASRPQDRQFILSSKKLLLSDSGFYLCAWRLAGRGNEQFFGPGTRLTVL.

CDR3 DNA sequence: TGTGCCAGCAGCTTAGTAACGGTCACTGAAGCTTTCTTT. Its translation: CASSLVTVTEAFF. This chain connects TRBV7-2 to TRBJ1-1; D is unresolved. Germline-derived CDR1 and CDR2 are SGHTA and FQGNSA. Trimming removed 1 base at V and 4 bases at J, with 7 bases between. This CDR3 comprises 13 residues.

This clonotype was picked up many times. The chain combines TRBV5-1 with TRBJ2-2, with unresolved D. Trimming stripped 2 bases from V and 4 bases from J, with 15 bases between. The CDR3 contains 16 residues. Germline-derived CDR1 and CDR2 are SGHRS and YFSETQ. The CDR3 region is CASSFIQVDSTGELFF. As DNA, the CDR3 is TGCGCCAGCAGCTTCATTCAGGTTGATAGCACCGGGGAGCTGTTTTTT.